This T cell receptor (beta chain) was identified during a study of blood T cell repertoires in COVID-19 (dated by TCRdb to 2020 to 2022). Regarding the research as a whole: Samples covering the acute and convalescent phases of COVID-19 were provided by collaborators in the United States, Italy and Spain. The prospective study material was composed of cDNA or gDNA derived from T cells, B-cell-depleted T cells, or PBMCs. Subjects who had been exposed to COVID-19, were actively infected with it, or had recovered from it provided the deeply sampled blood TCRbeta repertoires that made up the dataset. The repertoires were made available in a free public database intended to serve as a resource for research on the immune response to SARS-CoV-2. Samples came from the ongoing ImmuneRACE study (first 160 participants) plus 1,254 subjects from 6 global collaborators. A de-identified subject ID, COVID-19 status, age in years and sex were almost always included in the sample metadata. Where HLA class I and class II types were available, the types were taken from metadata supplied by the sample provider, not from assay-based typing.

Turning to this clone: Its antigen is currently not known. Within one base of it there is no much larger clone, and no base qualities were kept.

Relative to germline, V is missing 3 bases and J is missing 5 bases, with 2 bases of the junction outside any gene match. Via the germline V gene, CDR1 is KGHDR and CDR2 SFDVKD. Including the terminal cysteine and phenylalanine, the CDR3 comprises 14 residues. Only the CDR3 portion is preserved as DNA: 42 bases, with reading frame beginning at the first base. The immunoSEQ Assay, a bias-controlled multiplex PCR, was used to amplify TCRbeta CDR3 regions from genomic DNA. The authors processed their data as follows. The number of nucleated cells in each sample was estimated from the amplification of reference gene primers within the assay. Sequence reads were collapsed and filtered to measure the absolute abundance of every unique TCRbeta CDR3 rearrangement. Productive Simpson clonality was computed per sample as the square root of Simpson's diversity index over productive rearrangements. What TCRdb holds here is the immuneACCESS table cut down to in-frame rearrangements. Part of the clones is not present; checked against another copy, under half of the missing clones reflect an unresolved V gene, and the others are unexplained. V, J and clone size are those of that table, while D and trimming were read from the DNA. Recorded for this sample are about 67,000 clones; about 87% of them occurred a single time. Under 9.5% of the sample goes to the ten largest clones.

Study-level results and caveats: The quantity of clinical and demographic metadata differed by source and by participant and was supplied without curation.

Each collaborating institution followed its own protocols to collect whole blood in K2EDTA tubes. For TCRbeta analysis, collaborators shipped samples in one of three forms: frozen whole blood, isolated PBMCs, or DNA extracted from either of those sample types. The chain is assembled from TRBV24-1 and TRBJ2-2; a stretch of 7 junction bases matches TRBD2. This clonotype was obtained from a man aged 50-59 years with active COVID-19. The sequencing sample was made of peripheral blood. The nucleotide sequence is given as TGTGCCACCAGTGATCGGACTAGGACCGGGGAGCTGTTTTTT. This yields the protein CATSDRTRTGELFF.